The TCR beta chain described here comes from a study of tumor-infiltrating lymphocytes in primary liver carcinoma. Overall study: Productive TCRbeta read counts per sample ran from roughly 3.65 to 7.13 million and were similar across tissue types. Notes on the study in general: Lower overlap was observed for tumor-adjacent and tumor-blood pairs relative to tumor region pairs.

TCR beta cDNA was reverse-transcribed from around 0.55 ug of total RNA. The reaction used a constant-region primer and ProtoScript II reverse transcriptase. Investigators got TCR beta libraries out of three nested multiplex PCR rounds, done with slightly modified ARM-PCR. With TRBV1-TRBV30 forward primers and a C-beta reverse primer, the first two PCR rounds were run for approximately 10 cycles each. TCRdb re-derived calls from the multiplex PCR reads in MiXCR, one entry per CDR3 protein. The table lists about 64,000 distinct CDR3 sequences, about two thirds of them singletons. V was pared by 2 bases and J by 0 bases, with 13 bases between. The CDR3 spans 16 residues. Germline V gene lookup returns CDR1 SGHKS and CDR2 YYEKEE (reference sequence). This clonotype came up a few times. Its antigen remains unidentified. Unsorted bulk tissue, about 19-32 mg of it, served as the source for co-extraction of RNA and DNA. The patients carried chronic HBV infection and had received no treatment. There were five separate regions sampled from each tumor.

The rearrangement uses TRBV5-5 and TRBJ2-3; D not certain. The material sequenced was liver tumor tissue from sampling region 4. Subset in this sample: tumor region T4, right-lateral pole. This TCR derives from a man aged 35 to 55 with primary liver carcinoma and hepatitis B virus infection. CDR3: CASSLTVRSSTDTQYF. The CDR3 DNA reads TGTGCCAGCAGCTTAACAGTCAGATCTAGCACAGATACGCAGTATTTT. The full variable domain, with the rest looked up from reference TRBV5-5 and TRBJ2-3, is DAGVTQSPTHLIKTRGQQVTLRCSPISGHKSVSWYQQVLGQGPQFIFQYYEKEERGRGNFPDRFSARQFPNYSSELNVNALLLGDSALYLCASSLTVRSSTDTQYFGPGTRLTVL.